This T cell receptor beta chain was captured in a study of blood T cell repertoires in COVID-19. Looking at the study overall: There were acute and convalescent COVID-19 samples, and they came from the United States, Italy and Spain. From T cells, B-cell-depleted T cells, or PBMCs came the material, which was cDNA or gDNA.

V was pared by 1 base and J by 11 bases, with 11 bases between. Germline V gene data show CDR1 as KGHSH and CDR2 as LQKENI. This CDR3 region has 12 residues. This table comes from immunoSEQ multiplex PCR, and its TCRdb copy is limited to in-frame clones, with some not included. Among approximately 65,000 clones listed, 75% to 95% were seen once. This TCR was recovered from a woman aged 18-29 years with acute or convalescent COVID-19. V is TRBV18 and J is TRBJ1-1, with a tentative D call TRBD1 (5 bases). The sample consisted of peripheral blood. Here the CDR3 reads CASSPLGGEAFF. The CDR3 nucleotides read TGTGCCAGCTCACCACTGGGGGGGGAGGCTTTCTTT.